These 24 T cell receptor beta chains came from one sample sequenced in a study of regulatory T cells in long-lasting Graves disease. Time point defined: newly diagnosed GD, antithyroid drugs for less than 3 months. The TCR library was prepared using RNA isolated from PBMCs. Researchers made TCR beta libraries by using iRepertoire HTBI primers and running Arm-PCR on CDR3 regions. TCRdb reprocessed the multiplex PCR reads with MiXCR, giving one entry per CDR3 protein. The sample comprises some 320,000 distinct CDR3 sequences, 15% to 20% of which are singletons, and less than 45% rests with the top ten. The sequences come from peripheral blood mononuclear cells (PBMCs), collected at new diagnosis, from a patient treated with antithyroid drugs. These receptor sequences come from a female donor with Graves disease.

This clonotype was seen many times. CDR3 DNA sequence: TGTGCCCTCCAAAATTCACCCCTCCACTTT. Protein: CALQNSPLHF. V and J are TRBV30 and TRBJ1-6, with D unresolved. In germline, CDR1 is GTSNPN, CDR2 SVGIG (reference sequence). CDR3 length equals 10 residues. Between the trimmed V and J ends, which lost 8 bases and 7 bases, there was a span of 6 bases.

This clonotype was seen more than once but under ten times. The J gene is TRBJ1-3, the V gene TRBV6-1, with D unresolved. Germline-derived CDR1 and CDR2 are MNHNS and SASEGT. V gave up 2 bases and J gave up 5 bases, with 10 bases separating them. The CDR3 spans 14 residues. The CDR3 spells CASSERAGRNTIYF. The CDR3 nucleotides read TGTGCCAGCAGTGAACGGGCCGGCCGAAACACCATATATTTT.

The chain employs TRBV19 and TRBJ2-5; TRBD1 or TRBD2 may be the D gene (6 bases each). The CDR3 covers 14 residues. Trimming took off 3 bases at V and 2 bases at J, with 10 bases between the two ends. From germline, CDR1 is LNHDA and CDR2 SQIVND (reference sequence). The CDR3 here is CASSMGGLQETQYF. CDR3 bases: TGTGCCAGTAGTATGGGGGGCCTACAAGAGACCCAGTACTTC. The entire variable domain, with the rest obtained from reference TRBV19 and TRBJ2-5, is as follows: DGGITQSPKYLFRKEGQNVTLSCEQNLNHDAMYWYRQDPGQGLRLIYYSQIVNDFQKGDIAEGYSVSREKKESFPLTVTSAQKNPTAFYLCASSMGGLQETQYFGPGTRLLVL.

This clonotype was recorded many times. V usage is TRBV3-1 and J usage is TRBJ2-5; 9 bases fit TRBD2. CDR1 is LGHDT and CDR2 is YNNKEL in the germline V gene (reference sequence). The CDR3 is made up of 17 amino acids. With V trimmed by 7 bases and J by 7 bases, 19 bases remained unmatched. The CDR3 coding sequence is TGTGCCAGCAAACCCTCCGATCGGACTAGCGCTACCTCGACCCAGTACTTC. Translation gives CASKPSDRTSATSTQYF.

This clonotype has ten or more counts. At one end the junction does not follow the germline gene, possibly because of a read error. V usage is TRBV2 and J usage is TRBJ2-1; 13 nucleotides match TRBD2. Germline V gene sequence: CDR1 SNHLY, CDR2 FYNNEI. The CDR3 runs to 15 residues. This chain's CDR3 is CASSTSGRAEGEQSF. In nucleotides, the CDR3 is TGTGCCAGCAGTACTAGCGGGAGGGCCGAGGGTGAGCAGTCCTTC.

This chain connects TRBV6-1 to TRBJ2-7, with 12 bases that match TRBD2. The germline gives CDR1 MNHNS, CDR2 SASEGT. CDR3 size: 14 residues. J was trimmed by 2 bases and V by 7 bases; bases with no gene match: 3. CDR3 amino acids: CASIRLAGAYEQYF. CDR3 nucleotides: TGTGCCAGCATTCGACTAGCGGGAGCCTACGAGCAGTACTTC.

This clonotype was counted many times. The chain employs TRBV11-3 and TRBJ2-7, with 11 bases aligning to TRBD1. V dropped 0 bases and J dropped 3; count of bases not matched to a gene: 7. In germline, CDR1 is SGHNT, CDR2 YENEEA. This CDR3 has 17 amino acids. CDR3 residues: CASSLETGTGGDYEQYF. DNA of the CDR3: TGTGCCAGCAGCTTAGAAACCGGGACAGGGGGAGACTACGAGCAGTACTTC.

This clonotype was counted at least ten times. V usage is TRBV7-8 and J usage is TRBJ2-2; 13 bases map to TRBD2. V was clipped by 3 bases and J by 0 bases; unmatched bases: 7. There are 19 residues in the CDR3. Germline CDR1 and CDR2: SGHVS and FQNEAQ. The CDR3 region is CASSFRPGLAGANTGELFF. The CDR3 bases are TGTGCCAGCAGCTTTCGGCCCGGACTAGCGGGAGCGAACACCGGGGAGCTGTTTTTT.

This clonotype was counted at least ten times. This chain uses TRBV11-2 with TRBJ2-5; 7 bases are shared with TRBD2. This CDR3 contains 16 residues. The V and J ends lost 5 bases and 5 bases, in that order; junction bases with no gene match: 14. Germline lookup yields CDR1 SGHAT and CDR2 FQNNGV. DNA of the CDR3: TGTGCCAGCAGCCCAGGACCACTGGAGGGAGGGGAGACCCAGTACTTC. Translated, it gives CASSPGPLEGGETQYF.

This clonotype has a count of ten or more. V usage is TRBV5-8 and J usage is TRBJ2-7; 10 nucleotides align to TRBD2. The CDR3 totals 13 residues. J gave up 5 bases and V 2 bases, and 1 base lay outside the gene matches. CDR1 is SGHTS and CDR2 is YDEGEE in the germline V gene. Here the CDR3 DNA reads TGTGCCAGCAGCTTAGGGACTAGCGACGAGCAGTACTTC. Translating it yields CASSLGTSDEQYF.

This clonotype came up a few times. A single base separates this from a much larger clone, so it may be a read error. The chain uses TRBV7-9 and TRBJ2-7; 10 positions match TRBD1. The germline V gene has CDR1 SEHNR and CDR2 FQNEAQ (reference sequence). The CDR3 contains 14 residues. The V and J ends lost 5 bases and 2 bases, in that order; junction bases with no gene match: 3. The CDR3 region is CASSGTGATYEQYF. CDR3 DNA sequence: TGTGCCAGCAGCGGGACAGGGGCCACCTACGAGCAGTACTTC.

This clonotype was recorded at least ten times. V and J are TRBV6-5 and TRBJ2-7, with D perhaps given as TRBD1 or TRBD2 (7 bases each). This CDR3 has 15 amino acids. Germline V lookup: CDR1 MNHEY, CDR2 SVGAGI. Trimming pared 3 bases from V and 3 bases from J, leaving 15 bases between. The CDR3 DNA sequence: TGTGCCAGCAGTTATGGGGGGGCAGGGGGCTACGAGCAGTACTTC. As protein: CASSYGGAGGYEQYF.

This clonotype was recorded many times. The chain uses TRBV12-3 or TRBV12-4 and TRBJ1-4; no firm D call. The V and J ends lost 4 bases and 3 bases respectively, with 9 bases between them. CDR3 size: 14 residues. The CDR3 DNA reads TGTGCCAGCAGTTCCCGGGTGGCTAATGAAAAACTGTTTTTT. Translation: CASSSRVANEKLFF.

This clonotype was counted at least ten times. The CDR3 sequence: CASSLRDTQYF. DNA for the CDR3: TGTGCCAGCAGCTTGAGGGATACGCAGTATTTT. The V gene is TRBV11-3, the J gene TRBJ2-3, with D uncertain. The V end lost 3 bases, the J end lost 6 bases, and 4 bases lay between the germline ends. The germline V gene has CDR1 SGHNT and CDR2 YENEEA. The CDR3 covers 11 residues.

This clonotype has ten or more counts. CDR3 sequence (DNA): TGTGCCTGGAGTCTGGGGGAGCTGTTTTTT. Translating it yields CAWSLGELFF. The V and J genes are TRBV30 and TRBJ2-2; D unresolved. Germline CDR1 and CDR2: GTSNPN and SVGIG (reference sequence). V lost 2 bases to trimming and J lost 8 bases, with 3 bases between them. CDR3 length: 10 amino acids.

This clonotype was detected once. The CDR3 loop reads CASITGQGLGGTEAFF. The CDR3 DNA is TGCGCCAGCATAACGGGACAGGGCTTAGGAGGGACTGAAGCTTTCTTT. The chain combines TRBV10-2 with TRBJ1-1; 9 bases are shared with TRBD1. The CDR3 contains 16 residues. The V and J ends lost 7 bases and 5 bases, in that order; junction bases with no gene match: 14. In germline, CDR1 is WSHSY, CDR2 SAAADI.

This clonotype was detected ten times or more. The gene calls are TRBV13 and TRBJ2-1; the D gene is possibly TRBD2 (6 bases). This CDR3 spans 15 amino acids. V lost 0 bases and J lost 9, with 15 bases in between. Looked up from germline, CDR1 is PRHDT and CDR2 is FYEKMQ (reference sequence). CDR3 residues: CASSLGGGTRGEQFF. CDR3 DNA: TGTGCCAGCAGCTTAGGCGGCGGGACGCGGGGTGAGCAGTTCTTC.

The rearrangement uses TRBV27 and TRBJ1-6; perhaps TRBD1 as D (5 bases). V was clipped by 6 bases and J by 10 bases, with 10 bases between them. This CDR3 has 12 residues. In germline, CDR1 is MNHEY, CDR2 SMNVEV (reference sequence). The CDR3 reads CASSGRGSPLHF. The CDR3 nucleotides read TGTGCCAGCAGCGGACGGGGGTCACCCCTCCACTTT.

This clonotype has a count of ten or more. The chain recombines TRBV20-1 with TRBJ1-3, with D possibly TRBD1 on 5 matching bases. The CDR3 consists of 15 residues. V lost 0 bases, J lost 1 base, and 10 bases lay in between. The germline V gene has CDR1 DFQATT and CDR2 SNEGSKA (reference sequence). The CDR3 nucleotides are TGCAGTGCTAGAGATCGGGGGAGTTCTGGAAACACCATATATTTT. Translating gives CSARDRGSSGNTIYF.

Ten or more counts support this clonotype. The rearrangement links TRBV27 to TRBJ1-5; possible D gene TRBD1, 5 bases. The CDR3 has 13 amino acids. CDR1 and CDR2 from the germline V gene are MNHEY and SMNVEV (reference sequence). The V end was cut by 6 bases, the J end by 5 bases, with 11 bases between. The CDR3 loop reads CASSLKGYQPQHF. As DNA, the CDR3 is TGTGCCAGCAGCTTGAAGGGGTATCAGCCCCAGCATTTT.

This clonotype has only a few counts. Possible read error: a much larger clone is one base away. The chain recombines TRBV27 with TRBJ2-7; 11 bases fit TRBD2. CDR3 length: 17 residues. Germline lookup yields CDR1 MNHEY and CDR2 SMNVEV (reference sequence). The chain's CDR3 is CASSRLATSGASYERYF. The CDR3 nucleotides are TGTGCCAGCAGCCGTCTGGCGACTAGCGGGGCTTCCTACGAGCGGTACTTC.

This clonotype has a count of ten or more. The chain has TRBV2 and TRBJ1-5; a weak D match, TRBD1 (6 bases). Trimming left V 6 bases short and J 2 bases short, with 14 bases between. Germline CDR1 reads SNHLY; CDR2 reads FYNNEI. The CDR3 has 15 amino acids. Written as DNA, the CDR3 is TGTGCCAGCAGCACTCATAAGGGGGGCAATCAGCCCCAGCATTTT. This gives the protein CASSTHKGGNQPQHF.

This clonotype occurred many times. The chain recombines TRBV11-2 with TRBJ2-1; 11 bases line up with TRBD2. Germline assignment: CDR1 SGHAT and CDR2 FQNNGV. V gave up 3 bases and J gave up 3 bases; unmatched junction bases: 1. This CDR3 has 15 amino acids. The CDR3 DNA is TGTGCCAGCAGCTTCGGGACTAGCGGCTACAATGAGCAGTTCTTC. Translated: CASSFGTSGYNEQFF.

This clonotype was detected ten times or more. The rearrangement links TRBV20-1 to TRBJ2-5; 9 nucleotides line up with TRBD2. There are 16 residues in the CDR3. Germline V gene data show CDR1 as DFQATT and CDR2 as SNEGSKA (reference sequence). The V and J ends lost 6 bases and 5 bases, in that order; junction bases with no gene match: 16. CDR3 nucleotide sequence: TGCAGTGCCTTTGGGGCTAGCGGGAACGTGATTGAGACCCAGTACTTC. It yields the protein CSAFGASGNVIETQYF.